A selection of T cell receptor beta chains follows, all from one sample in a study of control samples from healthy donors and cancer patients. TCRdb's table, derived via immunoSEQ multiplex PCR, lists solely in-frame clones and lacks some. The sample lists about 36,000 clones; over 85% were seen once. Material: PBMCs. The source of these receptors is a man aged 35-49 years with colorectal cancer. The CDR3 runs from the conserved cysteine through the conserved F or W. A D gene is named only where the DNA matches it firmly. Clone size appears in some rows only: once, few, many, or a class for an expanded clone.

once	NA	TRBV3-1/TRBV3-2	TRBJ1-6	TGTGCCAGCAGCCAAGAAGGGCGGGCGCGGACCCTCCACTTT	CASSQEGRARTLHF
NA	NA	TRBV19	TRBJ1-1	TGTGCCAGTAGTATTTATTCGGTCGGTTTGTTGAACACTGAAGCTTTCTTT	CASSIYSVGLLNTEAFF
NA	NA	TRBV7-2	TRBJ2-3	TGTGCCAGCAGCAGTAGAGTATCAAGAGGGGATACGCAGTATTTT	CASSSRVSRGDTQYF
NA	NA	TRBV7-2	TRBJ1-2	TGTGCCAGCAGCTTAGACGGCGTCGGAGGCTACACCTTC	CASSLDGVGGYTF
NA	NA	TRBV2	TRBJ1-2	TGTGCCAGCAGTCTAAAAGAGAACTATGGCTACACCTTC	CASSLKENYGYTF
NA	TRBD2	TRBV6-2/TRBV6-3	TRBJ2-3	TGTGCCAGCAGTTCCAACCAGCGGGGGGGCCGCACAGATACGCAGTATTTT	CASSSNQRGGRTDTQYF
once	NA	TRBV7-9	TRBJ2-3	TGTGCCAGCAGCTTCGGGGTAACGGGGAGCACAGATACGCAGTATTTT	CASSFGVTGSTDTQYF
NA	NA	TRBV18	TRBJ1-1	TGTGCCAGCTCATCCCACCCACCAGCCCAGAACACTGAAGCTTTCTTT	CASSSHPPAQNTEAFF
NA	TRBD1	TRBV29-1	TRBJ2-5	TGCAGCGTTGATGGGGACAGGGGAAGAACGACCCAGTACTTC	CSVDGDRGRTTQYF
NA	NA	TRBV5-4	TRBJ2-1	TGTGCCAGCAGCTTCCGGTTTGGGTATGAGCAGTTCTTC	CASSFRFGYEQFF
NA	TRBD1	TRBV6-5	TRBJ1-4	TGTGCCAGCAGTTACTCGGGCAGGGGGCGCGGTGAAAAACTGTTTTTT	CASSYSGRGRGEKLFF
once	TRBD1	TRBV5-1	TRBJ2-7	TGCGCCAGCAGCCAACCCCGGGACAGCTCCTACGAGCAGTACTTC	CASSQPRDSSYEQYF
NA	NA	TRBV6-6	TRBJ1-5	TGTGCCAGCAGTTACATCCCGCCAGGGATTGATCAGCCCCAGCATTTT	CASSYIPPGIDQPQHF
NA	TRBD1	TRBV4-3	TRBJ2-2	TGCGCCAGCAGCCAAGGGAACAGGGGGAGGAACGCCGGGGAGCTGTTTTTT	CASSQGNRGRNAGELFF
NA	TRBD1	TRBV19	TRBJ2-2	TGTGCCAGTACTGGGGACAGGGCGTTCAGGGAGCTGTTTTTT	CASTGDRAFRELFF
NA	NA	TRBV5-1	TRBJ1-1	TGCGCCAGCAGCTATTATCGGGACGGCCCGGGTAAAGAAGCTTTCTTT	CASSYYRDGPGKEAFF
NA	NA	TRBV30	TRBJ1-3	TGTGCCTGGAGCATGGGGGGCGATTCCGGAAACACCATATATTTT	CAWSMGGDSGNTIYF
NA	TRBD1	TRBV27	TRBJ2-1	TGTGCCAGCAGTCCCACAGGGGGCGCCTACAATGAGCAGTTCTTC	CASSPTGGAYNEQFF
NA	TRBD2	TRBV4-1	TRBJ2-3	TGCGCCAGCAGCCATATCGGACTAGCGGGGGAAGATACGCAGTATTTT	CASSHIGLAGEDTQYF
NA	NA	TRBV9	TRBJ2-3	TGTGCCAGCAGCGTAGGTTGGGAGAGCACAGATACGCAGTATTTT	CASSVGWESTDTQYF
NA	TRBD2	TRBV6-5	TRBJ2-5	TGTGCCAGCAGTTACAGACCGGGGGGAGAGACCCAGTACTTC	CASSYRPGGETQYF
NA	NA	TRBV10-1	TRBJ1-2	TGCGCCACCTTGCGGCGGGTACCTCCGGGCCTAAACTATGGCTACACCTTC	CATLRRVPPGLNYGYTF
NA	NA	TRBV7-3	TRBJ2-6	TGTGCCAGCAGCTTACTGGGATCTGGGGCCAACGTCCTGACTTTC	CASSLLGSGANVLTF
NA	NA	TRBV5-6	TRBJ1-1	TGTGCCAGCAGCTTGGCCGGCAGGGGCACTGAAGCTTTCTTT	CASSLAGRGTEAFF
NA	TRBD2	TRBV24-1	TRBJ2-3	TGTGCCACCAGTGCCTCTAGCGGGTTTAGCACAGATACGCAGTATTTT	CATSASSGFSTDTQYF
NA	NA	TRBV7-8	TRBJ1-1	TGTGCCAGCAGGGGGGCGGCGGAGGACACTGAAGCTTTCTTT	CASRGAAEDTEAFF
NA	NA	TRBV5-4	TRBJ1-5	TGTGCCAGCAGCTTGGGAACGAGCAATCAGCCCCAGCATTTT	CASSLGTSNQPQHF
NA	NA	TRBV6-2/TRBV6-3	TRBJ1-1	TGTGCCAGCAGTGACAGGACGGGTAAGAACACTGAAGCTTTCTTT	CASSDRTGKNTEAFF